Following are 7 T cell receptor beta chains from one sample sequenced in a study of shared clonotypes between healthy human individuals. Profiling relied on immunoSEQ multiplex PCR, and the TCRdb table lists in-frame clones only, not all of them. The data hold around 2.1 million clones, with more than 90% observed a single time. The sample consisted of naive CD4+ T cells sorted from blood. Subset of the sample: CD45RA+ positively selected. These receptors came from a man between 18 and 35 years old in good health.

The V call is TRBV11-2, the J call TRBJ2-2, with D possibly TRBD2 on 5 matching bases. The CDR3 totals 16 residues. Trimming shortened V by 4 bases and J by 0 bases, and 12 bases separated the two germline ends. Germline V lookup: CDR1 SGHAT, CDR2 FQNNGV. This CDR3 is CASSYTALANTGELFF. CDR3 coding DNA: TGTGCCAGCAGCTACACGGCACTAGCGAACACCGGGGAGCTGTTTTTT.

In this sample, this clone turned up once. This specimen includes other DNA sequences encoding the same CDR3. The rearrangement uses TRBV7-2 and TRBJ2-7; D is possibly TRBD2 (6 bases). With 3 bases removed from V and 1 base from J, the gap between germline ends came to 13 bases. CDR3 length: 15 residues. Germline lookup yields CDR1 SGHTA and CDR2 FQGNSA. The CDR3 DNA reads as TGTGCCAGCAGCTTTACGAGCGGGTCGTCCTACGAGCAGTACTTC. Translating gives CASSFTSGSSYEQYF.

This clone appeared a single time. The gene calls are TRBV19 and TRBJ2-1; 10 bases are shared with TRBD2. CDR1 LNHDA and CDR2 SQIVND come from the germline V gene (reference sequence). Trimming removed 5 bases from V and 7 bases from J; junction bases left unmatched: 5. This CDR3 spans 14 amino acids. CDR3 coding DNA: TGTGCCAGTAGTCCGGGACTAGCGAGGAATGAGCAGTTCTTC. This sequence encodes CASSPGLARNEQFF.

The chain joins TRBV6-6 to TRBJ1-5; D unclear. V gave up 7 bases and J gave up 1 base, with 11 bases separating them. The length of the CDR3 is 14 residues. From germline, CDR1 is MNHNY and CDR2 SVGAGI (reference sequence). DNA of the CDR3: TGTGCCAGCACCCGGATGTTAAGCAATCAGCCCCAGCATTTT. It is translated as CASTRMLSNQPQHF.

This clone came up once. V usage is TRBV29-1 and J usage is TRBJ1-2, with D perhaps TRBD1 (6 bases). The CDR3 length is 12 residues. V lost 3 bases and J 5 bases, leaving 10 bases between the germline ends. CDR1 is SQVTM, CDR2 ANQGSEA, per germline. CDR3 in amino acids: CSVDNRAYGYTF. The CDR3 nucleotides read TGCAGCGTTGATAACAGGGCTTATGGCTACACCTTC.

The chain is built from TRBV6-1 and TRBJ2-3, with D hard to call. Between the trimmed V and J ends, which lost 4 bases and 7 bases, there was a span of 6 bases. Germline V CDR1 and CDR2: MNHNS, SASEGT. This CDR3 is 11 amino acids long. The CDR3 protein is CASSALNTQYF. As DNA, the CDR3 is TGTGCCAGCAGTGCCCTTAATACGCAGTATTTT.

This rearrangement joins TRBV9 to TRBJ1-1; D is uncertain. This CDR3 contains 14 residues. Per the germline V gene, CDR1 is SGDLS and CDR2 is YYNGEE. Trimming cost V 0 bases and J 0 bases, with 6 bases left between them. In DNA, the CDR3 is TGTGCCAGCAGCGTAGAGGGCGTGAACACTGAAGCTTTCTTT. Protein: CASSVEGVNTEAFF. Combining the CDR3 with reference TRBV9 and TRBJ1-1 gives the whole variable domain DSGVTQTPKHLITATGQRVTLRCSPRSGDLSVYWYQQSLDQGLQFLIQYYNGEERAKGNILERFSAQQFPDLHSELNLSSLELGDSALYFCASSVEGVNTEAFFGQGTRLTVV.